This TCR beta chain emerged from a study of tumor-infiltrating lymphocytes in localized non-small cell lung cancer. As for the study in general: Patients included smokers and never-smokers with various histologies, some sampled after neoadjuvant chemotherapy. Each patient gave resected tumor and non-adjacent uninvolved lung tissue. General study findings and limits: TCRbeta sequencing showed higher T cell infiltration in tumors than uninvolved lung.

With respect to this clone: Its antigen is unknown.

V shed 0 bases and J shed 1 base, with 7 bases lying between them. This CDR3 is built from 15 residues. The V gene's germline CDR1 is LNHDA and CDR2 SQIVND (reference sequence). Some clones are missing from TCRdb's copy, which holds only in-frame ones; the method was immunoSEQ multiplex PCR. The sample lists about 14,000 clones; around 74% were seen once. The genes are TRBV19 and TRBJ2-1; D gene unclear. Sequencing was performed on uninvolved lung tissue not adjacent to the tumor. This receptor was taken from a human donor with non-small cell lung cancer. This CDR3 reads CASSIDRSSYNEQFF. The CDR3 DNA reads as TGTGCCAGTAGTATAGACCGGTCGTCCTACAATGAGCAGTTCTTC.